This note documents a single T cell receptor (beta chain) sequence. This entry comes from a study of long-term antiretroviral therapy in people with HIV. At survey level, the immunoSEQ assay was run in its v3.0 version. Measured with immunoSEQ multiplex PCR; TCRdb has only the in-frame clones, and not every one. The data hold about 15,000 clones, with about 86% observed a single time. The TCR was taken from a man younger than 35 with HIV. The sample here was unsorted PBMCs, taken 0.1 years after starting antiretroviral therapy.

In DNA form, the CDR3 reads TGCGCCAGCAGCTCACCCCCAGGGGAGCGGGGGGGCCGGCGAAGCTCCTACAATGAGCAGTTCTTC. Translation: CASSSPPGERGGRRSSYNEQFF. The chain links TRBV4-1 to TRBJ2-1, with 10 nucleotides matching TRBD2. CDR3 length: 22 amino acids. Germline assignment: CDR1 MGHRA and CDR2 YSYEKL. V was pared by 5 bases and J by 0 bases, with 22 bases of the junction left unmatched.